This T cell receptor (beta chain) comes out of a study of CD8+CD57+ T cells in acquired aplastic anemia. About the study: Isolated CD4+ and CD8+ cells, once sorted, yielded DNA averaging approximately 3 ug.

Worth noting for this clonotype: Its antigen is unknown.

General study findings and limits: It was found that approximately 29 CD8+ CDR3 sequences were shared between patients and controls.

The germline V gene has CDR1 SQVTM and CDR2 ANQGSEA. The CDR3 length is 10 residues. V was pared by 6 bases and J by 7 bases, with 9 bases between. Flow cytometry had shown expanded CD8+CD57+ cells in the patients chosen for sequencing. As a group, the patients uniformly had severe acquired aplastic anemia. TCR beta VDJ and CDR3 were profiled, and genomic DNA was the template. TCRdb recomputed calls from the reads with MiXCR, one row per CDR3 protein. The sample includes roughly 98,000 distinct CDR3 sequences, around 70% of them seen just once. The receptor's source is a human donor with aplastic anemia. This chain uses TRBV29-1 with TRBJ1-1; D gene uncertain. Sequencing was carried out using sorted CD4+, CD8+, or CD8+CD57+ T cells (not recorded which) from PBMCs. The CDR3 DNA reads TGCAGCGTGGCCGATATTGAAGCTTTCTTT. Its translation is CSVADIEAFF.